A selection of T cell receptor beta chains follows, all from one sample in a study of shared clonotypes between healthy human individuals. The protocol was immunoSEQ multiplex PCR, while the TCRdb copy is restricted to in-frame clones and leaves out a portion. The table records about 1.1 million clones, 78% of them present only once. The specimen sequenced was memory CD4+ T cells from PBMCs. These receptors were obtained from a man aged 18 to 30 in good health. Some clones in this sample may be carry-over from other donors' samples. Each CDR3 is given with its conserved first and last residue. The D gene is left open where the match is weak. Clone sizes are given selectively: once, few, many, or a class where the clone is expanded.

>TRBJ1-1|NA|NA|TRBV5-1
CASREQNTEAFF
TGCGCCAGCAGAGAACAGAACACTGAAGCTTTCTTT
>TRBJ2-2|TRBD2|once|TRBV10-1
CASSLRGRAGRDTGELFF
TGCGCCAGCAGTTTACGAGGGAGGGCCGGTAGGGACACCGGGGAGCTGTTTTTT
>TRBJ2-2|TRBD2|NA|TRBV5-4
CASSKPLAGRTGELFF
TGTGCCAGCTCAAAGCCTCTAGCGGGACGAACCGGGGAGCTGTTTTTT
>TRBJ2-3|NA|NA|TRBV11-2
CASSLKGLLSTDTQYF
TGTGCCAGCAGCTTAAAAGGGTTACTTAGCACAGATACGCAGTATTTT
>TRBJ2-1|NA|NA|TRBV4-3
CASSAQGAGVYNEQFF
TGCGCCAGCAGCGCCCAGGGGGCGGGAGTTTACAATGAGCAGTTCTTC
>TRBJ2-1|TRBD2|NA|TRBV27
CASSPHGLAGPEQFF
TGTGCCAGCAGTCCACACGGACTAGCGGGGCCTGAGCAGTTCTTC
>TRBJ2-1|NA|once|TRBV5-1
CASSLREPGSGEQFF
TGCGCCAGCAGCTTGAGGGAGCCCGGGAGCGGTGAGCAGTTCTTC
>TRBJ2-7|NA|NA|TRBV25-1
CASSRGKDSYEQYF
TGTGCCAGCAGCCGGGGTAAAGACTCCTACGAGCAGTACTTC
>TRBJ2-3|TRBD1|NA|TRBV9
CASSARRQGSDTQYF
TGTGCCAGCAGCGCCAGACGACAGGGGTCGGATACGCAGTATTTT
>TRBJ2-5|NA|once|TRBV5-4
CASSGGPLQETQYF
TGTGCCAGCAGCGGGGGACCGCTACAAGAGACCCAGTACTTC
>TRBJ2-5|NA|NA|TRBV4-1
CASSQSWTETQYF
TGCGCCAGCAGCCAAAGTTGGACCGAGACCCAGTACTTC
>TRBJ2-3|NA|NA|TRBV6-6
CASSTPVTGSDTQYF
TGTGCCAGCAGTACCCCCGTAACAGGGTCAGATACGCAGTATTTT
>TRBJ2-3|NA|few|TRBV7-2
CASSFGPDTQYF
TGTGCCAGCAGCTTCGGTCCAGATACGCAGTATTTT
>TRBJ1-1|NA|NA|TRBV4-2
CASSSRLAENTEAFF
TGTGCCAGCAGCTCCCGATTGGCTGAGAACACTGAAGCTTTCTTT
>TRBJ1-2|TRBD1|once|TRBV18
CASSPAGTGSNYGYTF
TGTGCCAGCTCACCAGCCGGGACAGGTTCTAACTATGGCTACACCTTC
>TRBJ2-1|TRBD1|NA|TRBV5-4
CASSLVGTGKGHEQFF
TGTGCCAGCAGCTTGGTGGGGACAGGGAAGGGCCATGAGCAGTTCTTC
>TRBJ2-3|TRBD1|NA|TRBV2
CASQRTGGEDTQYF
TGTGCCAGTCAGAGGACAGGGGGCGAAGATACGCAGTATTTT
>TRBJ2-5|NA|NA|TRBV5-1
CASSLMADQETQYF
TGCGCCAGCAGCTTAATGGCAGACCAAGAGACCCAGTACTTC
>TRBJ2-2|NA|NA|TRBV23-1
CASRGGPSVRELFF
TGCGCCAGCAGGGGGGGGCCCTCAGTCAGGGAGCTGTTTTTT
>TRBJ2-7|NA|few|TRBV7-3
CASSPKGAYEQYF
TGTGCCAGCAGCCCCAAGGGCGCCTACGAGCAGTACTTC
>TRBJ2-1|TRBD2|NA|TRBV18
CASSLSGAYNEQFF
TGTGCCAGCTCCCTGAGCGGGGCGTACAATGAGCAGTTCTTC
>TRBJ2-5|NA|NA|TRBV7-9
CASSLALKRDRETQYF
TGTGCCAGCAGCTTAGCGCTCAAGCGGGACAGGGAGACCCAGTACTTC
>TRBJ2-7|NA|NA|TRBV7-2
CASSYDRLAAYEQYF
TGTGCCAGCAGCTACGACAGGCTGGCAGCCTACGAGCAGTACTTC
>TRBJ1-5|NA|NA|TRBV19
CASSTGYRFSNQPQHF
TGTGCCAGTAGTACAGGGTACCGGTTTAGCAATCAGCCCCAGCATTTT
>TRBJ2-7|NA|NA|TRBV9
CASSVAPGVSYEQYF
TGTGCCAGCAGCGTAGCTCCGGGAGTCTCCTACGAGCAGTACTTC
>TRBJ2-7|TRBD1|NA|TRBV7-3
CASSAGTDDEQYF
TGTGCCAGCAGCGCCGGGACAGATGACGAGCAGTACTTC
>TRBJ2-1|NA|NA|TRBV25-1
CASSVTAASNEQFF
TGTGCCAGCAGTGTCACAGCAGCTAGCAATGAGCAGTTCTTC
>TRBJ1-5|NA|NA|TRBV28
CASGRGNQPQHF
TGTGCCAGCGGACGGGGCAATCAGCCCCAGCATTTT
>TRBJ2-5|NA|once|TRBV5-6
CASSLGSGFGETQYF
TGTGCCAGCAGCTTGGGATCGGGGTTTGGCGAGACCCAGTACTTC
>TRBJ1-5|NA|NA|TRBV15
CATSRGSGWNGQPQHF
TGTGCCACCAGCAGAGGTTCAGGTTGGAATGGTCAGCCCCAGCATTTT
>TRBJ2-5|TRBD2|NA|TRBV30
CAWRGLSGRVETQYF
TGTGCCTGGAGGGGGTTGAGCGGGAGGGTGGAGACCCAGTACTTC
>TRBJ2-7|TRBD2|NA|TRBV10-2
CASSESGGTSPYEQYF
TGCGCCAGCAGTGAGTCTGGGGGGACTAGCCCCTACGAGCAGTACTTC
>TRBJ2-5|TRBD1|NA|TRBV7-9
CASSPGQGNQETQYF
TGTGCCAGCAGCCCCGGACAGGGGAACCAAGAGACCCAGTACTTC
>TRBJ2-7|TRBD1|NA|TRBV28
CASLRFGQGRGSYEQYF
TGTGCCAGCCTAAGATTTGGACAGGGCCGGGGCTCCTACGAGCAGTACTTC
>TRBJ2-5|NA|NA|TRBV4-1
CASSRGGRETQYF
TGCGCCAGCAGCCGCGGAGGGCGGGAGACCCAGTACTTC
>TRBJ1-2|NA|NA|TRBV19
CASSPIDRAPNYGYTF
TGTGCCAGTAGCCCTATCGACAGAGCCCCTAACTATGGCTACACCTTC
>TRBJ2-5|NA|once|TRBV7-8
CASSSTILTETQYF
TGTGCCAGCAGTTCCACAATTTTGACGGAGACCCAGTACTTC
>TRBJ2-3|NA|NA|TRBV2
CASSQNTGTQYF
TGTGCCAGCTCCCAAAATACGGGTACGCAGTATTTT
>TRBJ1-3|NA|few|TRBV6-7
CASSYSRIIQGLPPGNTIYF
TGTGCCAGCAGTTACTCGAGAATAATCCAGGGTCTCCCCCCTGGAAACACCATATATTTT
>TRBJ2-1|TRBD2|NA|TRBV7-2
CASSLARTSGEQFF
TGTGCCAGCAGCTTAGCCCGGACTAGCGGAGAGCAGTTCTTC
>TRBJ1-3|TRBD1|NA|TRBV7-9
CASSLDRAATIYF
TGTGCCAGCAGCCTCGACAGGGCCGCCACCATATATTTT
>TRBJ2-7|TRBD1|NA|TRBV2
CASSRSVRDRGYEQYF
TGTGCCAGCAGTCGCAGTGTCCGGGACAGGGGCTACGAGCAGTACTTC
>TRBJ2-5|TRBD2|once|TRBV30
CAWSITGGEETQYF
TGTGCCTGGAGTATTACGGGAGGGGAAGAGACCCAGTACTTC
>TRBJ2-3|TRBD2|NA|TRBV2
CASISGSEDTQYF
TGTGCCAGCATTAGCGGGAGTGAAGATACGCAGTATTTT
>TRBJ2-7|NA|once|TRBV5-6
CASSLGGFRYEQYF
TGTGCCAGCAGCTTGGGAGGATTCCGCTACGAGCAGTACTTC
>TRBJ1-4|TRBD1|NA|TRBV7-9
CASSSQGAANEKLFF
TGTGCCAGCAGCTCTCAGGGGGCGGCTAATGAAAAACTGTTTTTT
>TRBJ2-5|NA|few|TRBV7-3
CASSSGPQETQYF
TGTGCCAGCAGCTCCGGACCCCAAGAGACCCAGTACTTC
>TRBJ2-5|NA|NA|TRBV5-1
CASSLQGWETQYF
TGCGCCAGCAGCTTACAGGGCTGGGAGACCCAGTACTTC
>TRBJ2-2|TRBD1|NA|TRBV29-1
CSVATGVGAGELFF
TGCAGCGTTGCCACAGGGGTTGGGGCCGGGGAGCTGTTTTTT
>TRBJ2-5|NA|NA|TRBV13
CASSLQGRETQYF
TGTGCCAGCAGCTTACAGGGCCGCGAGACCCAGTACTTC
>TRBJ1-1|TRBD1|NA|TRBV6-1
CASSEGQGETEAFF
TGTGCCAGCAGTGAAGGACAGGGGGAGACTGAAGCTTTCTTT
>TRBJ2-7|TRBD2|NA|TRBV9
CASSPYQTGTSGNWEQYF
TGTGCCAGCAGCCCCTACCAGACCGGGACTAGCGGGAATTGGGAGCAGTACTTC
>TRBJ2-7|NA|NA|TRBV6-6
CATGAAQYEQYF
TGTGCCACCGGGGCAGCCCAATACGAGCAGTACTTC
>TRBJ2-3|NA|NA|TRBV29-1
CSVDTTDTQYF
TGCAGCGTTGACACCACAGATACGCAGTATTTT
>TRBJ2-3|NA|NA|TRBV28
CASGTQGRNPPFQYF
TGTGCCAGCGGGACACAGGGGAGGAATCCGCCCTTCCAGTATTTT
>TRBJ1-2|TRBD1|NA|TRBV7-8
CASSLGTGGSPNYGYTF
TGTGCCAGCAGCTTAGGTACAGGGGGCTCCCCCAACTATGGCTACACCTTC
>TRBJ2-3|NA|NA|TRBV10-3
CAISAQVQGTDTQYF
TGTGCCATCAGTGCACAGGTGCAGGGCACAGATACGCAGTATTTT
>TRBJ2-3|NA|NA|TRBV4-2
CASSQVRGVVDTQYF
TGTGCCAGCAGCCAAGTGCGGGGAGTGGTGGATACGCAGTATTTT